The present entry profiles one T cell receptor (beta chain) with its context. Its matching antigen is unknown. Sequencing used immunoSEQ multiplex PCR; TCRdb keeps in-frame clones, though not all of them. The table includes around 50,000 clones, roughly 70% detected once. This sample is drawn from a study of vaccination effects on CD4 cells after COVID-19. It was after 10 days of culture that CD4+ T cells were isolated. Either the BNT162b2 or mRNA-1273 vaccine was given to participants in two doses. Germline CDR1 is KGHSH and CDR2 is LQKENI. CDR3 length equals 14 residues. V shed 3 bases and J shed 1 base, with 7 bases lying between them.

This sample comprised CD4+ T cells from PBMCs cultured without peptide, obtained after COVID-19 vaccination. The rearrangement joins TRBV18 to TRBJ1-5; D remains ambiguous. This TCR came from a human donor who received a COVID-19 vaccine. The CDR3 is CASSPQESNQPQHF. The CDR3, as DNA: TGTGCCAGCTCACCCCAGGAGAGCAATCAGCCCCAGCATTTT. The full variable domain, completed using reference TRBV18 and TRBJ1-5, is NAGVMQNPRHLVRRRGQEARLRCSPMKGHSHVYWYRQLPEEGLKFMVYLQKENIIDESGMPKERFSAEFPKEGPSILRIQQVVRGDSAAYFCASSPQESNQPQHFGDGTRLSIL.